Listed below are T cell receptor beta chains from one sample, sequenced in a study of human T cells and chemical hapten exposure. TCRdb reanalysed the RACE reads using MiXCR and keeps one entry per CDR3 protein. The data contain about 160,000 distinct CDR3 sequences, around a quarter of them singletons. The source was whole blood, collected in connection with sensitization to the hapten diphenylcyclopropenone (DPC). The receptors derive from a woman aged 18-35 years with alopecia areata. Some clones in this sample may be carry-over from other donors' samples. Each CDR3 is given with its conserved first and last residue. A D gene is named only where the DNA matches it firmly. Clone size appears in some rows only: once, few, many, or a class for an expanded clone.

>-|TRBV7-3|TRBJ2-4|-
CASSLGHQDIQYF
TGTGCCAGCAGCTTGGGGCACCAGGACATTCAGTACTTC
>TRBD2|TRBV12-3/TRBV12-4|TRBJ2-7|-
CASALAVTYEQYF
TGTGCCAGCGCACTAGCGGTGACCTACGAGCAGTACTTC
>-|TRBV12-5|TRBJ2-2|few
CASGHSVTGELFF
TGTGCTAGTGGTCATAGCGTAACCGGGGAGCTGTTTTTT
>TRBD1|TRBV29-1|TRBJ1-4|-
CSVEDGGTGGLEEKLFF
TGCAGCGTTGAAGATGGAGGGACAGGGGGCTTAGAAGAAAAACTGTTTTTT
>-|TRBV28|TRBJ1-1|-
CASRDLRGHTEAFF
TGTGCCAGCAGAGATCTAAGAGGACACACTGAAGCTTTCTTT
>-|TRBV29-1|TRBJ2-5|many
CSVVLETQYF
TGCAGCGTTGTTTTAGAGACCCAGTACTTC
>-|TRBV7-9|TRBJ1-2|few
CASSATVGLVIDGYTF
TGTGCCAGCAGCGCCACTGTGGGCCTGGTGATAGATGGCTACACCTTC
>-|TRBV7-8|TRBJ2-2|-
CASSRRVLSSAGSTGELFF
TGTGCCAGCAGCCGGAGAGTTCTGTCTAGCGCAGGGAGCACCGGGGAGCTGTTTTTT
>-|TRBV6-2/TRBV6-3|TRBJ1-5|-
CASRYGGQSNQPQHF
TGTGCCAGCAGATATGGGGGGCAGAGCAATCAGCCCCAGCATTTT
>-|TRBV18|TRBJ2-2|-
CASSPLGASNTGELFF
TGTGCCAGCTCACCATTAGGGGCTTCAAACACCGGGGAGCTGTTTTTT
>-|TRBV29-1|TRBJ2-7|-
CSVEGSRREQYF
TGCAGCGTTGAGGGGTCACGTCGGGAGCAGTACTTC
>-|TRBV19|TRBJ2-4|-
CASSFQKGDIQYF
TGTGCCAGTAGCTTCCAGAAAGGGGACATTCAGTACTTC
>TRBD2|TRBV29-1|TRBJ2-7|few
CSVRPGGAVEQYF
TGCAGCGTTCGCCCGGGAGGGGCAGTCGAGCAGTACTTC
>-|TRBV3-1|TRBJ1-5|few
CASSQGRWGSPKSPQHF
TGTGCCAGCAGCCAAGGTCGATGGGGCAGCCCCAAGTCGCCCCAGCATTTT
>-|TRBV27|TRBJ1-5|few
CASSLTASNQPQHF
TGTGCCAGCAGTTTAACGGCTAGCAATCAGCCCCAGCATTTT
>TRBD2|TRBV7-2|TRBJ2-4|few
CASSLTSASRAKNIQYF
TGTGCCAGCAGCTTAACTAGCGCTTCGCGGGCCAAAAACATTCAGTACTTC
>TRBD1|TRBV18|TRBJ1-1|-
CASSRQGAQGASEAFF
TGTGCCAGCTCTCGACAGGGGGCGCAGGGCGCATCTGAAGCTTTCTTT